This TCR beta chain was documented in a study of sequential checkpoint blockade in melanoma (dated by TCRdb to between 2017 and 2020). As for the study more broadly: In a 1:1 randomization, patients received either first-line nivolumab then ipilimumab (arm A) or ipilimumab then nivolumab (arm B). Both trial sequences were followed by maintenance nivolumab. DNA from 90 to 100 pretreatment melanoma tumor samples was subjected to TCRbeta immunosequencing. For 20 to 25 patients, matched tumor biopsies were obtained before treatment and at week 13, following single-agent nivolumab (arm A) or ipilimumab (arm B). In 60% to 85% of the matched pre- and post-treatment tumor biopsy pairs, both biopsies came from the same lesion.

Summary of the overall study and its limitations: Achieving clinical benefit was about 30 times more likely for patients whose tumor T-cell fraction and clonality increased by week 13. In the nivolumab-first arm (arm A), pretreatment tumor TIL clonality was associated with response (P = .04). Tumor T-cell fraction and clonality were correlated with PD-L1 staining and CD8+ T-cell counts, but not with mutational load. The model for predicting response that combines TCR metrics with mutation burden needs to be validated in larger, independent patient cohorts. Small sample sizes and reduced statistical power limited the within-arm analyses of tumor T-cell fraction.

The cysteine opens and the phenylalanine closes a CDR3 of 14 amino acids. Just the 42-base CDR3 DNA is kept, in frame starting at base 1. CDR1 and CDR2, looked up from the germline V gene, are MNHGY and SAAAGT. V is cut by 7 bases and J by 6 bases, and the space between the germline ends is 16 bases. About this clone: The clone's antigen remains unknown. No much larger clone exists at a distance of one base, and base qualities are not known.

The sample's treatment or condition label, in plain terms: randomized to nivolumab then ipilimumab (arm A) or the reverse (arm B). None of the patients in the trial had previously been given DNA-damaging chemotherapy. The samples were obtained from melanoma patients enrolled in CheckMate 064, an open-label, randomized phase II trial testing sequential checkpoint blockade. Genomic DNA from formalin-fixed paraffin-embedded (FFPE) tissue samples served as the input for tumor TCR sequencing. The immunoSEQ Assay was used to immunosequence TCRbeta CDR3 regions from genomic DNA. Before high-throughput sequencing, the genomic DNA was amplified using bias-controlled multiplex PCR. In the original analysis: To quantify the absolute abundance of each unique TCRbeta CDR3 region, the sequences were collapsed and filtered. Clonality, defined as 1 minus Pielou's evenness, was calculated using only productive rearrangements. Tumor T-cell fraction was calculated by normalizing TCRbeta template counts to usable DNA, which was estimated from several housekeeping genes. A previously published method was used to identify clones whose frequencies were significantly greater in on-treatment samples than in baseline samples. TCRdb took over this immuneACCESS table, retaining in-frame rearrangements with V and J assigned. Such tables are incomplete; in checked studies, under half of the missing clones stem from an unresolved V gene, and the remainder is unexplained. V and J calls and clone size are copied from that table; D and trimming were computed from the DNA. This sample is represented by about 5,100 clones; about 30% of them were singletons. The ten largest clones represent about 20% of the sample.

The sequence is built from TRBV6-8 and TRBJ1-5; the best D guess is TRBD1, with 5 bases matching. The receptor was isolated from a human donor with melanoma. Sequencing used tumor tissue (inferred from file names), obtained from a patient given nivolumab and ipilimumab in sequence. The DNA is as follows: TGTGCCAGCAACTCCGCTGCGGGGGGTCAGCCCCAGCATTTT. Its coded protein is CASNSAAGGQPQHF.